This entry is about one TCR beta chain. Its antigen is not identified. The entry originates in a study of OX40 agonist ivuxolimab in advanced cancers. Study-wide context: Ivuxolimab is an agonistic anti-OX40 (CD134) antibody, and patients were treated with it.

CDR1 is SGHAT, CDR2 FQNNGV, per germline. The V and J ends lost 5 bases and 5 bases, in that order; junction bases with no gene match: 8. The CDR3 extends over 14 amino acids. Findings and limits, study-wide: At 0.1 to 3.0 mg/kg, clonal expansion of CD4+ and CD8+ blood T cells had occurred by week 6. Fewer expanded clones were found on average in CD4+ than in CD8+ T cells.

Using immunoSEQ multiplex PCR, the repertoire was profiled, and TCRdb retains in-frame clones only, with some absent. Found here are 90,000 to 95,000 clones, around 84% of them singletons; the top ten hold about 1.1%. The rearrangement joins TRBV11-2 to TRBJ2-7, with 8 bases fitting TRBD1. Material: CD4+ or CD8+ T cells sorted from blood, obtained in a trial of the OX40 agonist ivuxolimab. The clonotype comes from an adult with an advanced solid tumor such as melanoma, head and neck, liver or kidney cancer. The CDR3 sequence is CASSPGQGRDEQYF. The CDR3 coding sequence is TGTGCCAGCAGCCCCGGACAGGGACGAGACGAGCAGTACTTC.